The rows below give T cell receptor beta chains drawn from one sample of a study of blood T cell repertoires in COVID-19. Profiling relied on immunoSEQ multiplex PCR, and the TCRdb table lists in-frame clones only, not all of them. Found here are fewer than 250,000 clones, 88% of them singletons; the top ten hold around 2.9%. Sample: peripheral blood. The receptors were sampled from a woman aged 60-75 years with acute or convalescent COVID-19. CDR3s include the opening cysteine and the closing phenylalanine or tryptophan. D genes are given only for firm matches. The listing skips clone size in some rows; elsewhere it reads once, few, many or a size class.

CASSLRTQETQYF TGTGCCAGCAGCTTAAGGACACAAGAGACCCAGTACTTC . TRBJ2-5 . TRBV7-3
CASSYSQGGTMNTEAFF TGTGCCAGCAGTTACTCACAGGGGGGGACTATGAACACTGAAGCTTTCTTT once TRBJ1-1 TRBD1 TRBV6-2/TRBV6-3
CASSSLSDSQKSGELFF TGTGCCAGCAGTTCTCTATCGGACTCCCAAAAAAGCGGGGAGCTGTTTTTT . TRBJ2-2 . TRBV28
CASSHGAGGDGETQYF TGTGCCAGCAGCCACGGAGCGGGGGGCGACGGAGAGACCCAGTACTTC . TRBJ2-5 TRBD2 TRBV5-4
CASSSWQYEQYF TGTGCCAGCAGTTCCTGGCAGTACGAGCAGTACTTC . TRBJ2-7 . TRBV28
CASSPGTGGFSSGNTIYF TGTGCCAGCAGTCCCGGGACAGGGGGTTTCAGCTCTGGAAACACCATATATTTT . TRBJ1-3 TRBD1 TRBV6-6
CAISRDRGREDEQFF TGTGCCATCAGCCGGGACAGGGGGCGAGAAGATGAGCAGTTCTTC . TRBJ2-1 TRBD1 TRBV10-3
CASSLGTHNEQFF TGCGCCAGCAGCCTGGGGACTCACAATGAGCAGTTCTTC . TRBJ2-1 . TRBV5-1
CASSRNRVTNTEAFF TGTGCCAGCTCACGAAACAGGGTGACGAACACTGAAGCTTTCTTT . TRBJ1-1 . TRBV18
CASSLGLQETQYF TGTGCCAGCTCACTGGGACTTCAAGAGACCCAGTACTTC . TRBJ2-5 . TRBV18
CASGPEQGNYGYTF TGTGCCAGCGGACCCGAACAGGGGAACTATGGCTACACCTTC . TRBJ1-2 TRBD1 TRBV6-6
CASEDRPSSGNTIYF TGTGCCAGCGAGGACAGGCCTTCCTCTGGAAACACCATATATTTT . TRBJ1-3 TRBD1 TRBV19
CASRKPGTAQYF TGTGCCAGCAGAAAACCAGGTACGGCGCAGTATTTT . TRBJ2-3 . TRBV7-2
CASSQQTSGRLNTGELFF TGTGCCAGCAGCCAACAGACTAGCGGGAGACTTAACACCGGGGAGCTGTTTTTT once TRBJ2-2 TRBD2 TRBV4-2
CASSSWGRGSYNSPLHF TGTGCCAGCAGCTCCTGGGGCAGAGGCTCCTATAATTCACCCCTCCACTTT . TRBJ1-6 . TRBV5-8
CASTPEGRAKNIQYF TGTGCCAGCACCCCGGAGGGCAGGGCCAAAAACATTCAGTACTTC once TRBJ2-4 . TRBV6-2/TRBV6-3
CASSPTGGPGDEQFF TGCGCCAGCAGCCCCACGGGGGGGCCCGGGGATGAGCAGTTCTTC . TRBJ2-1 TRBD2 TRBV5-1
CASSGGPYNEQFF TGTGCCAGCTCCGGGGGGCCGTACAATGAGCAGTTCTTC . TRBJ2-1 . TRBV6-5
CASLQGKITEAFF TGTGCCAGCCTGCAGGGAAAGATCACTGAAGCTTTCTTT . TRBJ1-1 . TRBV18
CASTATSGNTIYF TGTGCCAGCACTGCCACTTCTGGAAACACCATATATTTT . TRBJ1-3 . TRBV6-5
CASSLERGTEAFF TGTGCCAGCAGCTTAGAAAGGGGTACTGAAGCTTTCTTT once TRBJ1-1 . TRBV7-2
CASRSDIWGRTEAFF TGTGCCAGTAGATCGGATATCTGGGGGAGGACTGAAGCTTTCTTT once TRBJ1-1 . TRBV19
CASSPFQSGVYNEQFF TGTGCCAGCAGCCCGTTTCAGTCCGGGGTATACAATGAGCAGTTCTTC . TRBJ2-1 . TRBV11-2
CASSHSGIRGNEQFF TGCGCCAGCAGCCATAGCGGGATCAGGGGAAATGAGCAGTTCTTC . TRBJ2-1 TRBD2 TRBV4-1
CASTQSGINQPQHF TGTGCCAGCACCCAGTCCGGGATTAATCAGCCCCAGCATTTT . TRBJ1-5 . TRBV18
CASSLTGFNSPLHF TGTGCCAGTAGCCTGACAGGGTTTAATTCACCCCTCCACTTT . TRBJ1-6 TRBD1 TRBV19
CASSLQLANSPLHF TGTGCCAGCAGCTTACAGCTAGCGAATTCACCCCTCCACTTT . TRBJ1-6 . TRBV11-2
CASSPERGGYTF TGTGCCAGCAGCCCCGAAAGGGGTGGCTACACCTTC . TRBJ1-2 . TRBV7-2
CASSPRTEVSYEQYF TGCGCCAGCAGCCCGCGGACTGAGGTGTCCTACGAGCAGTACTTC . TRBJ2-7 . TRBV5-1
CASSKAGTLRLGSPLHF TGTGCCAGCAGCAAAGCGGGGACTTTAAGGTTAGGGTCACCCCTCCACTTT . TRBJ1-6 . TRBV21-1
CASSTTGLATNEQFF TGTGCCAGCAGTACGACGGGACTAGCGACCAATGAGCAGTTCTTC . TRBJ2-1 TRBD2 TRBV27
CASALGQGDGQPQHF TGTGCTAGTGCCCTCGGACAGGGGGATGGTCAGCCCCAGCATTTT once TRBJ1-5 TRBD1 TRBV12-5
CASSFDVAGTYEQYF TGTGCCAGCAGCTTCGACGTCGCGGGGACCTACGAGCAGTACTTC few TRBJ2-7 . TRBV7-8
CASSLRVSETQYF TGTGCCAGCAGCCTCAGGGTTTCGGAGACCCAGTACTTC . TRBJ2-5 . TRBV4-2
CASSLMAPDTQYF TGTGCCAGCAGCTTAATGGCCCCAGATACGCAGTATTTT . TRBJ2-3 . TRBV7-3
CASSEDTGGDTEAFF TGCGCCAGCAGCGAAGACACAGGGGGCGACACTGAAGCTTTCTTT . TRBJ1-1 TRBD1 TRBV5-1
CASSYTAGHMNSPLHF TGTGCCAGCAGTTACACGGCAGGGCACATGAATTCACCCCTCCACTTT . TRBJ1-6 . TRBV6-6
CASSERVSEAFF TGTGCCAGCAGTGAACGCGTTTCTGAAGCTTTCTTT . TRBJ1-1 . TRBV6-1
CASSPGRDRVNYGYTF TGTGCCAGCAGCCCCGGAAGGGACAGGGTAAACTATGGCTACACCTTC once TRBJ1-2 TRBD1 TRBV4-2
CASSSTGVSNEKLFF TGTGCCAGCAGCTCCACAGGGGTTTCTAATGAAAAACTGTTTTTT . TRBJ1-4 TRBD1 TRBV5-6
CASGLGLPTDTQYF TGCGCCAGCGGACTGGGACTTCCCACAGATACGCAGTATTTT once TRBJ2-3 . TRBV4-3
CASSRLPPGQGAGEQYF TGTGCCAGCAGTCGCCTTCCACCGGGACAGGGGGCGGGAGAGCAGTACTTC . TRBJ2-7 TRBD1 TRBV28
CASSLAASGRNEQFF TGCGCCAGCAGCTTGGCGGCTAGCGGGAGAAATGAGCAGTTCTTC once TRBJ2-1 TRBD2 TRBV5-1
CASSLGQSGTQYF TGTGCCAGCAGTTTAGGGCAGTCGGGGACGCAGTATTTT . TRBJ2-3 . TRBV12-3/TRBV12-4
CASSIRGVRLVYGYTF TGTGCCAGTAGTATTCGGGGAGTCCGCCTGGTCTATGGCTACACCTTC . TRBJ1-2 . TRBV19
CASSDTTSGYPREQFF TGTGCCAGCAGTGATACGACTAGCGGGTACCCACGCGAGCAGTTCTTC few TRBJ2-1 TRBD2 TRBV6-4
CASRGQGGTTEAFF TGTGCCAGCAGGGGACAGGGAGGAACGACTGAAGCTTTCTTT . TRBJ1-1 TRBD1 TRBV27
CSASKTSGTYEQYF TGCAGTGCTAGTAAGACTAGCGGGACCTACGAGCAGTACTTC . TRBJ2-7 TRBD2 TRBV20-1
CASSDPAQGDTEAFF TGTGCCAGCAGTGACCCGGCTCAAGGGGACACTGAAGCTTTCTTT . TRBJ1-1 . TRBV25-1
CARRNGGIQETQYF TGTGCCCGGAGAAACGGAGGGATCCAAGAGACCCAGTACTTC . TRBJ2-5 . TRBV14
CASSQRQGSWDGYTF TGTGCCAGCAGCCAGAGACAGGGCTCGTGGGATGGCTACACCTTC . TRBJ1-2 TRBD1 TRBV3-1/TRBV3-2
CASSLTGGVVTGELFF TGTGCCAGCAGCCTTACAGGGGGCGTCGTGACCGGGGAGCTGTTTTTT . TRBJ2-2 TRBD1 TRBV9
CASSPTGPNTEAFF TGTGCCAGCAGCCCGACAGGGCCGAACACTGAAGCTTTCTTT . TRBJ1-1 TRBD1 TRBV7-3